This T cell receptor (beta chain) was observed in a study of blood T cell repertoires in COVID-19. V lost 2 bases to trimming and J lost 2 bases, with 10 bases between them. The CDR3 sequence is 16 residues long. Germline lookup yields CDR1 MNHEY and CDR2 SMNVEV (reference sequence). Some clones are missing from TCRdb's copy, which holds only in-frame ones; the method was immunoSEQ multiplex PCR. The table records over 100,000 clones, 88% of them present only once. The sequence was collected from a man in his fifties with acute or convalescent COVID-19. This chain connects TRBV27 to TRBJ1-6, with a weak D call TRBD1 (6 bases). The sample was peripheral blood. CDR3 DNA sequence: TGTGCCAGCAGTTTAAGGGGGATCACCTATAATTCACCCCTCCACTTT. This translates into CASSLRGITYNSPLHF.